Described below is a single TCR beta chain sequence and its context. Its antigen is currently unknown. The data stem from a study of cytomegalovirus exposure and HLA in healthy donors. The germline V gene has CDR1 SGHRS and CDR2 YFSETQ. The CDR3 has 15 amino acids. V was clipped by 0 bases and J by 4 bases; unmatched bases: 4. Whereas donors were nominally healthy upon sampling, unrecorded immune exposures were probable. Study-level findings and limits: Later analysis demonstrated an association between a missense DCLRE1C variant and TCR beta V- and J-gene trimming.

PCR involved 60 Vbeta and 13 Jbeta primers. Clones were read by immunoSEQ multiplex PCR, and TCRdb kept only the in-frame ones, dropping some. The top ten hold more than 4.5% of the sample, which has approximately 100,000 clones, approximately 70% seen once. The TCR comes from a woman aged 18 to 35 in good health and CMV-seropositive. The sample taken for sequencing was PBMCs. The chain is built from TRBV5-1 and TRBJ2-3; 8 bases align to TRBD2. The CDR3 nucleotides read TGCGCCAGCAGCTTGGGCGGGAGGCAGGCAGATACGCAGTATTTT. Translating gives CASSLGGRQADTQYF.